Reported below is one T cell receptor beta chain. Antigen specificity is unknown. This entry comes from a study of shared clonotypes between healthy human individuals. Points from the study as a whole: Relative to clonotypes present in all four donors, those not shared had lower generation probabilities. Sequencing depth was a factor that was expected to affect clonotype sharing among donors.

Original data processing: ImmunoSEQ junction-only sequences lacked quality scores, so their filtering differed. Assay used: immunoSEQ multiplex PCR; TCRdb lists only in-frame clones, some missing. That table supplies the V and J calls and clone size; D and trimming were determined from the DNA. This sample has over a million clones, with 75% to 85% found just once. Sequencing used memory CD4+ T cells from PBMCs. Subset here: CD45RA-negative fraction. The source is a man in his late teens or twenties in good health. Some clones in this sample may be carry-over from other donors' samples.

CDR3: CASGGLAGDTGELFF. The CDR3 DNA sequence: TGTGCCAGCGGTGGACTAGCGGGAGATACCGGGGAGCTGTTTTTT. The chain recombines TRBV2 with TRBJ2-2; 13 nucleotides align to TRBD2. The CDR3 is made up of 15 amino acids. CDR1 is SNHLY, CDR2 FYNNEI, per germline. The V segment lost 8 bases and the J segment 5 bases; nucleotides outside the gene matches: 5.